This TCR beta chain derives from a study of blood T cells in healthy people across ages. Alongside a J-beta primer mix, a sample-barcoded 5' primer served in a second PCR lasting roughly 6 to 11 cycles. TCRdb used MiXCR to reprocess the 5' RACE reads, holding one entry per CDR3 protein. The data show 450,000 to 650,000 distinct CDR3 sequences, 24% seen once. V lost 8 bases and J lost 0, with 8 bases in between. Germline CDR1 and CDR2: ENHRY and SYGVKD. The CDR3 length is 13 residues. These data are also associated with another study on T cells of mothers and their children.

The sequence came from a boy younger than 18 in good health. Sequenced material: blood. J is TRBJ2-1 and V is TRBV10-3; no clear D gene. This CDR3 reads CAISVSSYNEQFF. Here the CDR3 DNA reads TGTGCCATCTCTGTCAGCTCCTACAATGAGCAGTTCTTC.